The rows below give T cell receptor beta chains drawn from one sample of a study of T cells after posttransplantation cyclophosphamide. Assay used: immunoSEQ multiplex PCR; TCRdb lists only in-frame clones, some missing. The sample shows some 5,700 clones, roughly 98% of them seen only once. Sequencing was done on a sample of memory CD4+ T cells sorted from PBMCs. The receptors were gathered from a man in his forties in good health, CMV-negative, and a related stem cell transplant donor. CDR3s include the opening cysteine and the closing phenylalanine or tryptophan. D genes are given only for firm matches. Where a row states a size, it is once, few, many or the class of an expanded clone; other rows omit it.

V gene	J gene	D gene	clone size	CDR3 DNA	CDR3 protein
TRBV27	TRBJ2-7	TRBD1	NA	TGTGCCAGCAGTTCTAGACAGGGGACTTCCTACGAGCAGTACTTC	CASSSRQGTSYEQYF
TRBV28	TRBJ2-1	TRBD1	NA	TGTGCCAGCAGTCCTCGACAGGGGGCGGGTAATGAGCAGTTCTTC	CASSPRQGAGNEQFF
TRBV2	TRBJ2-3	NA	NA	TGTGCCAGCACCTACGGGGCGGGACCCACCGATACGCAGTATTTT	CASTYGAGPTDTQYF
TRBV18	TRBJ2-1	TRBD2	NA	TGTGCCAGCTCACCCGGGAGCGGGATCGATGAGCAGTTCTTC	CASSPGSGIDEQFF
TRBV18	TRBJ2-1	TRBD2	NA	TGTGCCAGCTCACCGGGGATAGCGGGCTCCTACAATGAGCAGTTCTTC	CASSPGIAGSYNEQFF
TRBV6-5	TRBJ2-3	NA	NA	TGTGCCAGCAGTTACTCGGGGACAAGCACAGATACGCAGTATTTT	CASSYSGTSTDTQYF
TRBV7-7	TRBJ2-3	NA	NA	TGTGCCAGCAGCCCCGATTCGGGGGGCACAGATACGCAGTATTTT	CASSPDSGGTDTQYF
TRBV9	TRBJ1-3	TRBD1	NA	TGTGCCAGCAGCGTGGGGGACAGGGGGCCATCTGGAAACACCATATATTTT	CASSVGDRGPSGNTIYF
TRBV5-4	TRBJ2-3	NA	once	TGTGCCAGCAGCTCCGTTCGGGAGACAGATACGCAGTATTTT	CASSSVRETDTQYF
TRBV5-1	TRBJ2-3	TRBD2	NA	TGCGCCAGCCAGCGGGAGGGGCATTCGCAGTATTTT	CASQREGHSQYF
TRBV29-1	TRBJ2-1	NA	NA	TGCAGCGTTGAGGACAACAATGAGCAGTTCTTC	CSVEDNNEQFF
TRBV7-2	TRBJ2-2	TRBD1	NA	TGTGCCAGCAGACGGGACAGGGGCGATGCCGGGGAGCTGTTTTTT	CASRRDRGDAGELFF
TRBV28	TRBJ1-4	NA	once	TGTGCCAGCAGCGCGCAAGGACAGAGTAATGAAAAACTGTTTTTT	CASSAQGQSNEKLFF
TRBV29-1	TRBJ2-3	NA	once	TGCAGCGTTGAGGACTCGCGTCTTCGGGCAGATACGCAGTATTTT	CSVEDSRLRADTQYF
TRBV28	TRBJ1-2	TRBD1	NA	TGTGCCAGCAGCCGGACAGGGCTGCTCCATGGCTACACCTTC	CASSRTGLLHGYTF
TRBV28	TRBJ1-1	TRBD1	NA	TGTGCCAGCAGCTTACAGGGGGCAGCCACTGAAGCTTTCTTT	CASSLQGAATEAFF
TRBV19	TRBJ2-6	TRBD1	NA	TGTGCCAGTAGAACTTACCCCGACAGGGGGCCTGGGGCCAACGTCCTGACTTTC	CASRTYPDRGPGANVLTF
TRBV30	TRBJ2-1	NA	once	TGTGCCTGGAGTAAAAGGGAGACTTTCCCCTACAATGAGCAGTTCTTC	CAWSKRETFPYNEQFF
TRBV6-5	TRBJ2-3	TRBD2	NA	TGTGCCAGCAGCTTTGGAGCGGGAGAAACAGATACGCAGTATTTT	CASSFGAGETDTQYF
TRBV28	TRBJ1-2	NA	NA	TGTGCCAGCAGTTTTAGGGGGTTCTATGGCTACACCTTC	CASSFRGFYGYTF
TRBV7-9	TRBJ2-7	TRBD1	NA	TGTGCCAGCAGCTTAGGAGGGACAGGGAGGTCCGAGCAGTACTTC	CASSLGGTGRSEQYF
TRBV7-9	TRBJ2-3	TRBD2	NA	TGTGCCAGCAGCCCCTGGCGGGGGGCTTTAGATACGCAGTATTTT	CASSPWRGALDTQYF
TRBV18	TRBJ2-7	TRBD1	NA	TGTGCCAGCTCCTCCCTTCCCGGACAGGGCTACGAGCAGTACTTC	CASSSLPGQGYEQYF
TRBV7-9	TRBJ2-6	NA	once	TGTGCCAGCAGCTTAGGAGCCTCTGGGGCCAACGTCCTGACTTTC	CASSLGASGANVLTF
TRBV7-9	TRBJ2-3	NA	NA	TGTGCCAGCAGCTTTTTTTCCGCAGATACGCAGTATTTT	CASSFFSADTQYF
TRBV6-5	TRBJ2-3	NA	NA	TGTGCCAGCACCCACAGAAATACGCAGTATTTT	CASTHRNTQYF
TRBV7-2	TRBJ1-2	NA	NA	TGTGCCAGCAGCCCCCGACAGATCTATGGCTACACCTTC	CASSPRQIYGYTF
TRBV9	TRBJ2-5	TRBD2	NA	TGTGCCAGCAGCGTAGGAGTCCTAGCGGCCCAGAGCGGGGAGACCCAGTACTTC	CASSVGVLAAQSGETQYF
TRBV11-2	TRBJ2-3	TRBD1	NA	TGTGCCAGCAGCTGGGGGACAGGGGGGATCGCAGATACGCAGTATTTT	CASSWGTGGIADTQYF
TRBV6-5	TRBJ2-7	TRBD1	once	TGTGCCAGCAGCGACTGGACAGGGGGCTCCTACGAGCAGTACTTC	CASSDWTGGSYEQYF
TRBV5-4	TRBJ2-1	TRBD1	NA	TGTGCCAGCAGCTCCGGGACAGGAGGATACAATGAGCAGTTCTTC	CASSSGTGGYNEQFF
TRBV29-1	TRBJ1-5	NA	once	TGCAGCGTTGCAACAGGGCAGCATCAGCCCCAGCATTTT	CSVATGQHQPQHF
TRBV5-6	TRBJ2-7	NA	NA	TGTGCCAGCACCCCCTTCCTTAGCTCCTACGAGCAGTACTTC	CASTPFLSSYEQYF
TRBV19	TRBJ2-2	NA	NA	TGTGCCAGTAAAACAGGGCCGAACACCGGGGAGCTGTTTTTT	CASKTGPNTGELFF
TRBV15	TRBJ2-2	NA	NA	TGTGCCACCACAAGAGAGGACAGATCGAACACCGGGGAGCTGTTTTTT	CATTREDRSNTGELFF
TRBV6-1	TRBJ1-2	TRBD1	NA	TGTGCCAGCAGTCTGGGACAGATCTATGGCTACACCTTC	CASSLGQIYGYTF
TRBV5-1	TRBJ2-5	TRBD1	NA	TGCGCCAGCAGATATACAGGGGGCTCGGAGACCCAGTACTTC	CASRYTGGSETQYF
TRBV30	TRBJ1-5	NA	NA	TGTGCCTGGAGTTATAGCAATCAGCCCCAGCATTTT	CAWSYSNQPQHF
TRBV1	TRBJ2-3	NA	NA	TGCACCAAGCTAGCGGGAGAGAAAAAAAGCACAGATACGCAGTATTTT	CTKLAGEKKSTDTQYF
TRBV7-9	TRBJ2-7	TRBD2	NA	TGTGCCAGCAGTTCCCCCGGGACTAGCGGGAGCGAGCAGTACTTC	CASSSPGTSGSEQYF
TRBV19	TRBJ2-7	NA	NA	TGTGCCAGTAGTATCGGGTCACCTTCTAGCTACGAGCAGTACTTC	CASSIGSPSSYEQYF
TRBV7-2	TRBJ2-7	TRBD1	NA	TGTGCCAGCAGCTTAGGGGGGACAGGGCTCAGCTCCTACGAGCAGTACTTC	CASSLGGTGLSSYEQYF
TRBV11-2	TRBJ2-5	NA	NA	TGTGCCAGCAGCCCAAGGCTCGAAGTCGGAGGGGATCAAGAGACCCAGTACTTC	CASSPRLEVGGDQETQYF
TRBV28	TRBJ2-5	NA	NA	TGTGCCAGCAGTTTGGCAGGACATAACCAAGAGACCCAGTACTTC	CASSLAGHNQETQYF
TRBV2	TRBJ1-1	NA	once	TGTGCCAGCAGTCTTAGCTCCATGAACACTGAAGCTTTCTTT	CASSLSSMNTEAFF